The next 14 T cell receptor beta chains were all read from a single sample in a study of human T cells and chemical hapten exposure (dated by TCRdb to the early 2020s). Library method: RACE. Sequencing instrument: NextSeq 500. The raw public reads went through TCRdb reprocessing: fastp at Q25, MiXCR clone calling, in-frame beta chains kept. Each CDR3 protein gets just one entry, which takes the most common genes and DNA from the rows behind it. The sample contains about 300,000 distinct CDR3 sequences, 4.5% to 7% of them found a single time. Around 8.6% of the sample goes to the ten largest clones. What this sample's time point label stands for: pre-sensitization, week 0. The treatment or condition label for this specimen denotes: therapeutic diphenylcyclopropenone sensitization with weekly scalp DPC. The sample consisted of whole blood, taken in connection with sensitization to the hapten diphenylcyclopropenone (DPC). These receptors were obtained from a young woman with alopecia areata. Some clones in this sample may be carry-over from other donors' samples.

There are many counts of this clonotype. The chain employs TRBV11-3 and TRBJ1-6; D perhaps matches TRBD1 (5 bases). V shed 5 bases and J shed 7 bases, with 18 bases lying between them. The CDR3 has 16 residues. The V gene's germline CDR1 is SGHNT and CDR2 YENEEA. The CDR3 DNA sequence: TGTGCCAGCAGCCCAACCATGGACACGCCGAATTCACCCCTCCACTTT. It specifies CASSPTMDTPNSPLHF.

Many counts were recorded for this clonotype. V is TRBV29-1 and J is TRBJ2-1; perhaps D is TRBD1 or TRBD2 (5 bases each). V lost 1 base, J lost 2 bases, and 9 bases lay in between. From germline, CDR1 is SQVTM and CDR2 ANQGSEA. This CDR3 is built from 14 residues. CDR3 nucleotides: TGCAGCGTTGAAGGGGGACCTACCTACAATGAGCAGTTCTTC. Protein sequence: CSVEGGPTYNEQFF.

This clonotype has more than one count but fewer than ten. This chain links TRBV11-1 with TRBJ2-3; a weak D match, TRBD2 (7 bases). The CDR3 runs to 17 residues. Germline V CDR1 and CDR2: SGHAT, FQDESV (reference sequence). Trimming shortened V by 2 bases and J by 3 bases, and 18 bases separated the two germline ends. The CDR3 reads CASSLSARGAKTDTQYF. As DNA, the CDR3 is TGTGCCAGCAGCTTAAGTGCTCGGGGGGCTAAGACAGATACGCAGTATTTT.

This clonotype showed up many times. The chain couples TRBV10-3 to TRBJ2-3, with a possible D match to TRBD2 (7 bases). V lost 3 bases and J 5 bases, leaving 12 bases between the germline ends. The germline CDR1 and CDR2 sequences are ENHRY and SYGVKD. This CDR3 comprises 14 residues. This CDR3 reads CAISEGGEEDTQYF. CDR3 sequence (DNA): TGTGCCATCAGTGAAGGGGGGGAGGAAGATACGCAGTATTTT.

The chain is built from TRBV2 and TRBJ1-5, with D hard to call. Trimming left V 7 bases short and J 5 bases short, with 18 bases between. The CDR3 length is 15 residues. The germline V gene has CDR1 SNHLY and CDR2 FYNNEI. This chain's CDR3 is CASTEIGFPHQPQHF. CDR3 in DNA: TGTGCCAGCACCGAGATCGGGTTTCCGCATCAGCCCCAGCATTTT.

The CDR3 loop is CASSLSLITEAFF. CDR3 nucleotides: TGTGCCAGCAGCTTAAGCCTGATCACTGAAGCTTTCTTT. This chain joins TRBV11-2 and TRBJ1-1, with D uncertain. The CDR3 length is 13 residues. Germline V gene lookup returns CDR1 SGHAT and CDR2 FQNNGV. V was clipped by 2 bases and J by 4 bases, with 8 bases between them.

V usage is TRBV5-1 and J usage is TRBJ2-2; D not certain. Germline CDR1 reads SGHRS; CDR2 reads YFSETQ. This CDR3 has 15 amino acids. V was trimmed by 0 bases and J by 4 bases, leaving 10 bases between them. The CDR3 DNA is TGCGCCAGCAGCTTGGGGGCCGGGCTCACCGGGGAGCTGTTTTTT. As protein: CASSLGAGLTGELFF. Supplemented by reference TRBV5-1 and TRBJ2-2, the full variable domain reads KAGVTQTPRYLIKTRGQQVTLSCSPISGHRSVSWYQQTPGQGLQFLFEYFSETQRNKGNFPGRFSGRQFSNSRSEMNVSTLELGDSALYLCASSLGAGLTGELFFGEGSRLTVL.

This chain joins TRBV29-1 and TRBJ2-3; D gene unclear. The germline gives CDR1 SQVTM, CDR2 ANQGSEA. The CDR3 sequence is 15 residues long. Trimming stripped 8 bases from V and 0 bases from J, with 18 bases between. The CDR3, as DNA: TGCAGCTTTACTACCTTGGCGGATAGCACAGATACGCAGTATTTT. Residues: CSFTTLADSTDTQYF.

The table lists this clonotype with a few counts. The CDR3 DNA sequence: TGTGCCAGCAATCCCACAGGGGGCCACGGAGATACGCAGTATTTT. As protein: CASNPTGGHGDTQYF. This chain links TRBV28 with TRBJ2-3; 9 bases fit TRBD1. The germline V gene has CDR1 MDHEN and CDR2 SYDVKM. The CDR3 is 15 residues long. With 7 bases clipped from V and 5 bases from J, the junction kept 10 bases outside the gene matches.

In its sample, this clonotype was seen a few times. The chain employs TRBV7-2 and TRBJ2-3; a weak D match, TRBD2 (6 bases). The CDR3 spans 13 residues. The germline V and J ends were trimmed by 5 bases and 4 bases, with 10 bases remaining between them. Germline-derived CDR1 and CDR2 are SGHTA and FQGNSA. CDR3 DNA sequence: TGTGCCAGCAGCCTTAAGCGGGCAGATACGCAGTATTTT. Translated, it gives CASSLKRADTQYF.

This clonotype was counted ten times or more. J is TRBJ1-2 and V is TRBV19; D is perhaps TRBD1 (6 bases). V shed 5 bases and J shed 8 bases, with 24 bases lying between them. CDR3 length: 16 residues. From germline, CDR1 is LNHDA and CDR2 SQIVND (reference sequence). The CDR3 here is CASSGSLTGYGGGYTF. The DNA for the CDR3 is TGTGCCAGTAGTGGGTCCCTGACAGGCTACGGGGGAGGCTACACCTTC.

This clonotype was detected a few times. The genes are TRBV6-2 or TRBV6-3 and TRBJ1-2; a possible D gene is TRBD1 (6 bases). Germline V gives CDR1 MNHEY, CDR2 SVGEGT. Trimming cost V 0 bases and J 4 bases, with 18 bases left between them. The CDR3 spans 17 residues. The CDR3 is CASSYSILQGGGYGYTF. In DNA, the CDR3 is TGTGCCAGCAGTTACTCCATCCTACAGGGAGGCGGCTATGGCTACACCTTC.

The gene calls are TRBV6-6 and TRBJ1-1, with D perhaps matching TRBD1 (5 bases). The ends were cut back, 6 bases at V and 3 bases at J, with 14 bases in the middle. This CDR3 has 14 amino acids. Germline CDR1 is MNHNY and CDR2 is SVGAGI (reference sequence). The DNA of the CDR3 is TGTGCCAGCAGGGGTGGGGACGGGGACACTGAAGCTTTCTTT. It translates to CASRGGDGDTEAFF.

This clonotype was observed a handful of times. This sequence joins TRBV13 and TRBJ2-7, with D possibly matching TRBD2 (7 bases). Germline CDR1 reads PRHDT; CDR2 reads FYEKMQ (reference sequence). With 5 bases removed from V and 2 bases from J, the gap between germline ends came to 19 bases. The CDR3 sequence is 16 residues long. The CDR3 region is CASSAVRGAHAYEQYF. CDR3 nucleotides: TGTGCCAGCAGCGCGGTTCGGGGGGCGCATGCCTACGAGCAGTACTTC.